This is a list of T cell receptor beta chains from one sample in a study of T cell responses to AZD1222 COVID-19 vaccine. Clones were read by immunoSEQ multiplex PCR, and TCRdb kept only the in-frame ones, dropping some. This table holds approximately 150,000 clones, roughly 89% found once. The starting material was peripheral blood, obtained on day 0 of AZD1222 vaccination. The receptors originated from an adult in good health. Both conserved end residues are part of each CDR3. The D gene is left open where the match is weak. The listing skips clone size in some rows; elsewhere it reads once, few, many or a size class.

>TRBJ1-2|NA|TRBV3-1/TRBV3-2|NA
CASSQDGRAMASGYTF
TGTGCCAGCAGCCAAGATGGCCGCGCGATGGCGTCTGGCTACACCTTC
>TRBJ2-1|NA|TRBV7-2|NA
CASSLDGTGSYNEQFF
TGTGCCAGCAGCTTAGACGGTACAGGGTCCTACAATGAGCAGTTCTTC
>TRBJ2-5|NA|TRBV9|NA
CASSVAGGGAQETQYF
TGTGCCAGCAGCGTAGCTGGGGGCGGGGCCCAAGAGACCCAGTACTTC
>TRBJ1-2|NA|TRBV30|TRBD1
CAWTKPGQGNYGYTF
TGTGCCTGGACGAAACCGGGACAGGGGAACTATGGCTACACCTTC
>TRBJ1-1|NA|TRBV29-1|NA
CSARHGLNTEAFF
TGCAGCGCAAGGCACGGACTGAACACTGAAGCTTTCTTT
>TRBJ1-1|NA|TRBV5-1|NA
CASSSDAREAFF
TGCGCCAGCAGTTCGGACGCCCGGGAAGCTTTCTTT
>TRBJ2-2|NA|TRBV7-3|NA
CASSQDGSATGELFF
TGTGCCAGCAGCCAGGACGGTTCGGCCACCGGGGAGCTGTTTTTT
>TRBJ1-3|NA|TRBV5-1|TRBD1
CASRQGRGGDTIYF
TGCGCCAGCAGACAGGGGCGAGGGGGAGACACCATATATTTT
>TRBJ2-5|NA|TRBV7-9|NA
CASSLQGRSETQYF
TGTGCCAGCAGCTTACAAGGGCGATCTGAGACCCAGTACTTC
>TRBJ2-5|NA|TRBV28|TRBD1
CASRGQGFGETQYF
TGTGCCAGCAGAGGACAGGGGTTTGGGGAGACCCAGTACTTC
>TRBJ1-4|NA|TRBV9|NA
CASSAVGDYRAEKLFF
TGTGCCAGCAGCGCCGTGGGAGACTACAGGGCAGAAAAACTGTTTTTT
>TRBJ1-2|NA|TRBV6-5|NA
CASSYGVSDGYTF
TGTGCCAGCAGTTACGGGGTCTCGGATGGCTACACCTTC
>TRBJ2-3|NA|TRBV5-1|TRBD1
CASSLRGLRGDTQYF
TGCGCCAGCAGCTTAAGGGGGCTTCGCGGAGATACGCAGTATTTT
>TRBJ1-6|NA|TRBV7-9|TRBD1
CASSTETGGNSPLHF
TGTGCCAGCAGCACAGAGACAGGGGGGAATTCACCCCTCCACTTT
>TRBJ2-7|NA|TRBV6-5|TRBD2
CASSSRGGSSYEQYF
TGTGCCAGCAGTTCCCGGGGCGGGAGCTCCTACGAGCAGTACTTC
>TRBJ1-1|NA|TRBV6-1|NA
CASSGGFGSINTEAFF
TGTGCCAGCAGTGGGGGGTTTGGGTCGATAAACACTGAAGCTTTCTTT
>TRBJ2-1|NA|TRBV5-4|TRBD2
CASSSLSGSAYNEQFF
TGTGCCAGCAGCTCGCTTAGCGGGAGTGCCTACAATGAGCAGTTCTTC
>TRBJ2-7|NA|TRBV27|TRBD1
CASSPTGQVYEQYF
TGTGCCAGCAGTCCGACGGGACAGGTCTACGAGCAGTACTTC
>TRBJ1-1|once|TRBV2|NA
CASSAGGETEAFF
TGTGCCAGCAGTGCGGGGGGTGAGACTGAAGCTTTCTTT
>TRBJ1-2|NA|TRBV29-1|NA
CSGGGDGAYTF
TGCAGCGGAGGGGGGGACGGCGCCTACACCTTC
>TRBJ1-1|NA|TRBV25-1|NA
CASTQNTEAFF
TGTGCCAGCACCCAGAACACTGAAGCTTTCTTT
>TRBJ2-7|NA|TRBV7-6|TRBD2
CASSLEGTSGSNSEQYF
TGTGCCAGCAGCTTAGAAGGGACTAGCGGGAGTAACTCCGAGCAGTACTTC
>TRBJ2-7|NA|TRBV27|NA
CASSLGLFSYEQYF
TGTGCCAGCAGTTTGGGACTCTTCTCCTACGAGCAGTACTTC
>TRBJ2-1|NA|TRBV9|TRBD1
CASSVGDRTGPGDEQFF
TGTGCCAGCAGCGTAGGCGATAGGACAGGGCCAGGGGATGAGCAGTTCTTC
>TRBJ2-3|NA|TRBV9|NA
CASSVTGDTQYF
TGTGCCAGCAGCGTAACTGGGGATACGCAGTATTTT